Listed below are T cell receptor beta chains from one sample, sequenced in a study of beta chain features in type 1 diabetes. Clones were read by immunoSEQ multiplex PCR, and TCRdb kept only the in-frame ones, dropping some. The sample has about 140,000 clones, approximately 9.8% seen once; the top ten hold about 0.6%. Sample: central memory CD4+ T cells from blood. The receptors originated from a woman in her 40s in good health. Each CDR3 is given with its conserved first and last residue. Fields, in order: CDR3 DNA, CDR3 protein, D gene, V gene, clone size, J gene. D genes are given only for firm matches. The listing skips clone size in some rows; elsewhere it reads once, few, many or a size class.

CDR3nt: TGCGCCAGCAGCCAAGATATTGGGGGGGCGCGGAAATACTTC
CDR3aa: CASSQDIGGARKYF
d_gene: -
v_gene: TRBV4-3
abundance: many
j_gene: TRBJ2-7

CDR3nt: TGTGCCAGCAGCTTAGCGCGCTGGTGGGAGAGAGGGACAGATACGCAGTATTTT
CDR3aa: CASSLARWWERGTDTQYF
d_gene: -
v_gene: TRBV7-9
abundance: many
j_gene: TRBJ2-3

CDR3nt: TGTGCCAGCAGCCAGGGACAGAGCAATCAGCCCCAGCATTTT
CDR3aa: CASSQGQSNQPQHF
d_gene: TRBD1
v_gene: TRBV2
abundance: -
j_gene: TRBJ1-5

CDR3nt: TGTGCCAGCAGCGTAGACCCAGGGCTCTTGGACACTGAAGCTTTCTTT
CDR3aa: CASSVDPGLLDTEAFF
d_gene: -
v_gene: TRBV9
abundance: few
j_gene: TRBJ1-1

CDR3nt: TGTGCCAGCAGTCGGGACTCCTACGAGCAGTACTTC
CDR3aa: CASSRDSYEQYF
d_gene: -
v_gene: TRBV6-6
abundance: many
j_gene: TRBJ2-7

CDR3nt: TGTGCCAGCAGCCAAAACAGGGGGGAGAATGAAAAACTGTTTTTT
CDR3aa: CASSQNRGENEKLFF
d_gene: TRBD1
v_gene: TRBV4-2
abundance: -
j_gene: TRBJ1-4

CDR3nt: TGTGCCAGCAGCTTAGACAGGAATGGCTACACCTTC
CDR3aa: CASSLDRNGYTF
d_gene: -
v_gene: TRBV7-2
abundance: -
j_gene: TRBJ1-2

CDR3nt: TGTGCCAGCAGTTACTCGGGGACAGGGAATGAAAAACTGTTTTTT
CDR3aa: CASSYSGTGNEKLFF
d_gene: TRBD1
v_gene: TRBV6-6
abundance: -
j_gene: TRBJ1-4

CDR3nt: TGCGCCAGCAGCTTGGGCCGGGGGAAGGAAGAGACCCAGTACTTC
CDR3aa: CASSLGRGKEETQYF
d_gene: -
v_gene: TRBV5-1
abundance: -
j_gene: TRBJ2-5

CDR3nt: TGTGCCAGCAGCCCCCAACCCGGGACAGTCTCCTACGAGCAGTACTTC
CDR3aa: CASSPQPGTVSYEQYF
d_gene: TRBD1
v_gene: TRBV7-2
abundance: -
j_gene: TRBJ2-7

CDR3nt: TGCGCCAGCAGCTTGGCCGCACAGGGGTCCGGGGAGCTGTTTTTT
CDR3aa: CASSLAAQGSGELFF
d_gene: TRBD1
v_gene: TRBV5-1
abundance: many
j_gene: TRBJ2-2

CDR3nt: TGTGCCAGCAGCTTAGGCATAGCGGGGGGCACAGATACGCAGTATTTT
CDR3aa: CASSLGIAGGTDTQYF
d_gene: TRBD2
v_gene: TRBV7-2
abundance: many
j_gene: TRBJ2-3

CDR3nt: TGTGCCAGCAGCTCGACAGGGGGCGGGCAGCCCCAGCATTTT
CDR3aa: CASSSTGGGQPQHF
d_gene: TRBD1
v_gene: TRBV7-2
abundance: few
j_gene: TRBJ1-5

CDR3nt: TGTGCTTCAAACAGGGGAGGCGGAGAGACCCAGTACTTC
CDR3aa: CASNRGGGETQYF
d_gene: -
v_gene: TRBV7-2
abundance: -
j_gene: TRBJ2-5

CDR3nt: TGTGCCAGCTCTCGGGACAGCGCCTTGACCACTGAAGCTTTCTTT
CDR3aa: CASSRDSALTTEAFF
d_gene: TRBD1
v_gene: TRBV18
abundance: many
j_gene: TRBJ1-1

CDR3nt: TGTGCCAGCACGGGACTAGCGGGGTCAGAGACCCAGTACTTC
CDR3aa: CASTGLAGSETQYF
d_gene: TRBD2
v_gene: TRBV7-2
abundance: few
j_gene: TRBJ2-5

CDR3nt: TGCGCCAGCAGCTTGTCTAGACAGGCGAACACTGAAGCTTTCTTT
CDR3aa: CASSLSRQANTEAFF
d_gene: -
v_gene: TRBV5-1
abundance: -
j_gene: TRBJ1-1

CDR3nt: TGTGCCAGCAGCCTCGGTCGGGGGGCCGTGCGACGGCAGTATTTT
CDR3aa: CASSLGRGAVRRQYF
d_gene: -
v_gene: TRBV27
abundance: -
j_gene: TRBJ2-3

CDR3nt: TGTGCCAGCAGCTTTGTAGCGGGGGGGAACAATGAGCAGTTCTTC
CDR3aa: CASSFVAGGNNEQFF
d_gene: TRBD2
v_gene: TRBV5-6
abundance: few
j_gene: TRBJ2-1

CDR3nt: TGTGCCAGCAGCTCCGGACAGGTATCTACAGATACGCAGTATTTT
CDR3aa: CASSSGQVSTDTQYF
d_gene: TRBD1
v_gene: TRBV5-4
abundance: -
j_gene: TRBJ2-3

CDR3nt: TGCGCCAGCAGCCAATTCAGTGAGCGTGCCAAAAACATTCAGTACTTC
CDR3aa: CASSQFSERAKNIQYF
d_gene: -
v_gene: TRBV4-1
abundance: few
j_gene: TRBJ2-4

CDR3nt: TGTGCCAGCAGCAGACAGGGTAAAGAGACCCAGTACTTC
CDR3aa: CASSRQGKETQYF
d_gene: TRBD1
v_gene: TRBV6-1
abundance: few
j_gene: TRBJ2-5

CDR3nt: TGCAGCGTTTCAGGACAGCAGTCTGGAAACACCATATATTTT
CDR3aa: CSVSGQQSGNTIYF
d_gene: -
v_gene: TRBV29-1
abundance: -
j_gene: TRBJ1-3

CDR3nt: TGTGCCAGCAGCCACATAGCGGGGGGGCCCTACAATGAGCAGTTCTTC
CDR3aa: CASSHIAGGPYNEQFF
d_gene: TRBD2
v_gene: TRBV4-2
abundance: few
j_gene: TRBJ2-1

CDR3nt: TGTGCCAGCAGCGGTGGACAGGGCGAGCAGTACTTC
CDR3aa: CASSGGQGEQYF
d_gene: TRBD1
v_gene: TRBV9
abundance: -
j_gene: TRBJ2-7

CDR3nt: TGTGCCAGCAGGGCAGGGGGCTCTGGGGCCAACGTCCTGACTTTC
CDR3aa: CASRAGGSGANVLTF
d_gene: TRBD1
v_gene: TRBV6-1
abundance: few
j_gene: TRBJ2-6

CDR3nt: TGTGCCAGCAGTTTATATCGCGGGGGGGGAGAGACCCAGTACTTC
CDR3aa: CASSLYRGGGETQYF
d_gene: TRBD2
v_gene: TRBV27
abundance: -
j_gene: TRBJ2-5

CDR3nt: TGCAGCGTTGATCGGGGCAGGGGAAAATGGGAGACCCAGTACTTC
CDR3aa: CSVDRGRGKWETQYF
d_gene: -
v_gene: TRBV29-1
abundance: -
j_gene: TRBJ2-5

CDR3nt: TGTGCCAGCAGCTTCCACAGTAGCTCCTACGAGCAGTACTTC
CDR3aa: CASSFHSSSYEQYF
d_gene: -
v_gene: TRBV7-2
abundance: many
j_gene: TRBJ2-7

CDR3nt: TGCGCCAGCAGCCAAGGGCGGACTAGCGGGGGGGAAAAGGCCGGGGAGCTGTTTTTT
CDR3aa: CASSQGRTSGGEKAGELFF
d_gene: TRBD2
v_gene: TRBV4-3
abundance: -
j_gene: TRBJ2-2

CDR3nt: TGTGCCAGCAGCTTAGCACCGCTATACGAGCAGTACTTC
CDR3aa: CASSLAPLYEQYF
d_gene: -
v_gene: TRBV7-9
abundance: many
j_gene: TRBJ2-7

CDR3nt: TGTGCCAGCAGCCACGGGGGAGTTCGCGAGACCCAGTACTTC
CDR3aa: CASSHGGVRETQYF
d_gene: -
v_gene: TRBV27
abundance: many
j_gene: TRBJ2-5

CDR3nt: TGTGCCAGCAGTCCCCCCCGACGGGGGGGCAATCAGCCCCAGCATTTT
CDR3aa: CASSPPRRGGNQPQHF
d_gene: -
v_gene: TRBV2
abundance: -
j_gene: TRBJ1-5

CDR3nt: TGCGCCAGCAGAAGGGGGACAGGGCCAGACTCTGGGGCCAACGTCCTGACTTTC
CDR3aa: CASRRGTGPDSGANVLTF
d_gene: TRBD1
v_gene: TRBV5-1
abundance: few
j_gene: TRBJ2-6

CDR3nt: TGCGCCAGCAGCGGGCAAGTCGGTCCCGAAGAGACCCAGTACTTC
CDR3aa: CASSGQVGPEETQYF
d_gene: -
v_gene: TRBV4-3
abundance: many
j_gene: TRBJ2-5

CDR3nt: TGTGCCAGCAGCCGGGACAGGTACAATCAGCCCCAGCATTTT
CDR3aa: CASSRDRYNQPQHF
d_gene: -
v_gene: TRBV21-1
abundance: few
j_gene: TRBJ1-5

CDR3nt: TGTGCCAGCAGCGCGACAGGGAATAATCAGCCCCAGCATTTT
CDR3aa: CASSATGNNQPQHF
d_gene: TRBD1
v_gene: TRBV9
abundance: -
j_gene: TRBJ1-5

CDR3nt: TGTGCCAGCAACCCCGGGGGGGCCGGGACAGATACGCAGTATTTT
CDR3aa: CASNPGGAGTDTQYF
d_gene: TRBD2
v_gene: TRBV6-6
abundance: -
j_gene: TRBJ2-3

CDR3nt: TGTGCCAGTACCCAGACAGGGGCGAGTGGCTACACCTTC
CDR3aa: CASTQTGASGYTF
d_gene: TRBD1
v_gene: TRBV19
abundance: -
j_gene: TRBJ1-2

CDR3nt: TGTGCCAGCAGTTTAGCGGCCGCCCCCTACAATGAGCAGTTCTTC
CDR3aa: CASSLAAAPYNEQFF
d_gene: -
v_gene: TRBV6-4
abundance: once
j_gene: TRBJ2-1

CDR3nt: TGCGCCAGCAGTGTCAGTGGCGGAAGCGGGCAGTTCTTC
CDR3aa: CASSVSGGSGQFF
d_gene: -
v_gene: TRBV10-1
abundance: -
j_gene: TRBJ2-1

CDR3nt: TGCAGCGGCAGACAGCCGATGAACACTGAAGCTTTCTTT
CDR3aa: CSGRQPMNTEAFF
d_gene: -
v_gene: TRBV29-1
abundance: -
j_gene: TRBJ1-1

CDR3nt: TGTGCCAGCACCATACAGCAGAACACTGAAGCTTTCTTT
CDR3aa: CASTIQQNTEAFF
d_gene: -
v_gene: TRBV6-1
abundance: -
j_gene: TRBJ1-1

CDR3nt: TGTGCCAGTAGGGCTCAGCGGGGGGCCTACACCGGGGAGCTGTTTTTT
CDR3aa: CASRAQRGAYTGELFF
d_gene: TRBD2
v_gene: TRBV19
abundance: few
j_gene: TRBJ2-2

CDR3nt: TGTGCCAGCAGCGTAGCTACGACTGGATCCGGGGAGCTGTTTTTT
CDR3aa: CASSVATTGSGELFF
d_gene: -
v_gene: TRBV9
abundance: few
j_gene: TRBJ2-2

CDR3nt: TGTGCCAGCAGCATATCTAGCGGGAGCACAGATACGCAGTATTTT
CDR3aa: CASSISSGSTDTQYF
d_gene: TRBD2
v_gene: TRBV7-6
abundance: -
j_gene: TRBJ2-3

CDR3nt: TGTGCCAGCAGCTTACCGGGACAGGGGGTCGGTGAGCAGTTCTTC
CDR3aa: CASSLPGQGVGEQFF
d_gene: TRBD1
v_gene: TRBV5-4
abundance: few
j_gene: TRBJ2-1